This TCR beta chain appears in the sequencing data of a study of T cells in Graves' hyperthyroidism and ophthalmopathy (dated by TCRdb to the late 2010s). For context, the study as a whole: Peripheral blood was sampled at the time of initial diagnosis, prior to any treatment. TCR V-J signatures able to tell the groups apart were searched for in a discovery cohort of 95 to 100 patients, of whom over 40 had Graves' ophthalmopathy and under 65 had stable Graves' hyperthyroidism. Prospective prediction of ophthalmopathy was tested in an independent validation cohort consisting of 18 to 20 hyperthyroidism patients and more than 15 patients who later progressed to ophthalmopathy. The 85 to 100 discovery patients were randomly split 7:3 into training and test sets. Thyroid tissue and blood T-cell repertoires from six or seven Graves' hyperthyroidism patients were also compared in the study. After blood sampling, hyperthyroidism patients were treated with methimazole at a starting dose of 30 mg daily, and ophthalmopathy patients were treated with high-dose intravenous methylprednisolone. TCR Vbeta CDR3 sequencing of 130 to 150 peripheral blood samples (more than 40 ophthalmopathy, approximately 80 hyperthyroidism and roughly 17 progressor patients) is reported in the paper. Findings and caveats that apply to the study as a whole: Most expanded thyroid clonotypes (frequency above 0.001) were also found in blood, which suggests that blood repertoires may mirror thyroid immune responses. In validation, the model predicted progression to ophthalmopathy with about 71% sensitivity and approximately 78% specificity, a median of 6.5 months before onset. A model built on a 13 V-J signature distinguished ophthalmopathy from stable hyperthyroidism, reaching 85% to 90% sensitivity and about 81% specificity in cross-validation and 80%/75% in testing. Sample size was not statistically predetermined, and investigators were not blinded to group allocation.

A patient counted as having stable Graves' hyperthyroidism if no progression to ophthalmopathy occurred over 18 months of follow-up. The hyperthyroidism patients were between 18 and 65 years old and newly diagnosed, with a disease duration of less than 2 months. The study excluded patients with uncontrolled infections, other autoimmune diseases, pregnancy or lactation. Diagnoses relied on clinical symptoms, serum thyroxine and TRAb, thyroid ultrasound and orbital computed tomography. PBMCs were separated from roughly 10 ml of fresh peripheral blood using Ficoll-Paque density gradient centrifugation. Total RNA was extracted using Trizol reagent, and RNA quality was assessed on an Agilent 2100 Bioanalyzer. The TCR beta CDR3 regions were amplified from RNA transcripts. The first round of RT-PCR for the TCR CDR3 was performed with the HTBI primer set and the Qiagen OneStep RT-PCR kit. The libraries were constructed in a second round of multiplex PCR and then size-selected and purified. Paired-end sequencing of the libraries was performed with 100 bp reads on an Illumina HiSeq2000. Per the source publication's procedure: Raw data were processed with SOAPnuke, discarding reads with adapters, uncalled bases, mean Phred below 15, or no exact constant-primer or identifier match. COPE v1.2.5 was used to merge high-quality paired reads, and clonotypes were defined as unique nucleotide sequences. Clonotypes were aligned to IMGT TRBV, TRBD and TRBJ reference segments using MiTCR v1.1. The analysis was restricted to V-J combinations with a frequency above 0.0001, which together covered about 99% of the repertoires. The TCS score was defined as the ratio of F50 (clonal expansion) to E x V (chaos), calculated using BLOSUM62-based TCRdist between CDR3 peptides within each V-J. Welch's t-statistics and random forest reduced 500 to 550 V-J features to 10 to 15, which were used in a naive Bayes classifier (R e1071). The public reads were run again by TCRdb, first through fastp at Q25 and then through MiXCR, and only productive beta chains were kept. Identical CDR3 protein sequences are pooled into one entry, listed with their most common genes and DNA. What appears here as the V and J calls and clone size reflects TCRdb's work, not the paper's. This sample comprises about 550,000 distinct CDR3 sequences, around 21% of them detected only once. Clones ranked in the top ten supply 26% of the sample.

The CDR3 runs 12 amino acids, cysteine and phenylalanine included. Only the CDR3 part of the read is kept: 36 bases, read in frame from the first base. CDR1 and CDR2, looked up from the germline V gene, are SQVTM and ANQGSEA. V was cut back by 7 bases and J by 2 bases, leaving a gap of 11 bases between them. Details on this clonotype: The antigen it binds to is not known. It has no much larger one-base neighbor in the sample; base qualities were not kept.

The TCR was taken from a man aged 18 to 35 with Graves' hyperthyroidism. The specimen was blood. Recombination connected TRBV29-1 to TRBJ2-5, with the D gene not clear enough to name. The CDR3 is CSGSTKQETQYF. In nucleotides, the sequence is TGCAGCGGTTCTACCAAGCAAGAGACCCAGTACTTC.